A selection of T cell receptor beta chains follows, all from one sample in a study of resident and recirculating memory T cells in vitiligo. TCRdb's copy holds only in-frame clones and misses some; the assay was immunoSEQ multiplex PCR. The sample carries fewer than 85,000 clones, 92% recorded once. Sequences were obtained from blood. The receptors come from a male donor with vitiligo. The CDR3 runs from the conserved cysteine through the conserved F or W. Fields, in order: clone size, V gene, D gene, J gene, CDR3 DNA, CDR3 protein. A D gene is named only where the DNA matches it firmly. Size is stated for part of the rows, as once, few or many counts, or as a class when the clone is expanded.

-	TRBV5-4	-	TRBJ1-5	TGTGCCAGCAGCTTGGACAGCCGTCAGCCCCAGCATTTT	CASSLDSRQPQHF
few	TRBV6-1	-	TRBJ1-2	TGTGCCAGCAGTGGCGGCAGCTCCTATGGCTACACCTTC	CASSGGSSYGYTF
once	TRBV5-8	TRBD1	TRBJ2-2	TGTGCCCAAGAAGACAGGGTGATAACCGGGGAGCTGTTTTTT	CAQEDRVITGELFF
-	TRBV28	-	TRBJ2-7	TGTGCCAGCACGGGGAACTGGTACGAGCAGTACTTC	CASTGNWYEQYF
-	TRBV18	TRBD1	TRBJ1-3	TGTGCCAGCTCACCTGGACAGGGGGCATACACCATATATTTT	CASSPGQGAYTIYF
-	TRBV30	-	TRBJ2-7	TGTGCCTGGAGTTACCCACCGAGCGCCGAGCAGTACTTC	CAWSYPPSAEQYF
once	TRBV4-1	TRBD2	TRBJ2-1	TGCGCCAGCAGCCCTTTAGCGGGAGGGCCTATCTCCTACAATGAGCAGTTCTTC	CASSPLAGGPISYNEQFF
-	TRBV4-2	-	TRBJ2-1	TGTGCCAGCAGCCAAGCCGAGACTAGATTCTCTCCTCGCTCGGATGAGCAGTTCTTC	CASSQAETRFSPRSDEQFF
-	TRBV20-1	-	TRBJ2-7	TGCAGTGCGCCCCGGGCCTACGAGCAGTACTTC	CSAPRAYEQYF
-	TRBV28	-	TRBJ2-1	TGTGCCAGCCACGAGCAGGGGCTCCTCAATGAGCAGTTCTTC	CASHEQGLLNEQFF
-	TRBV28	TRBD1	TRBJ1-2	TGTGCCAGCAGTTTAGAGGGGGCGCGCGGCTACACCTTC	CASSLEGARGYTF
-	TRBV23-1	-	TRBJ2-5	TGCCCCACCCCCCCGCGGCTAGCCCAAGAGACCCAGTACTTC	CPTPPRLAQETQYF
-	TRBV19	TRBD2	TRBJ2-1	TGTGCCAGTAGTATAACACCGGGACTAGCGGCATACAATGAGCAGTTCTTC	CASSITPGLAAYNEQFF
few	TRBV6-6	TRBD2	TRBJ2-7	TGTGCCAGCAGTTTAACTAGCGGTGGTTACGAGCAGTACTTC	CASSLTSGGYEQYF
-	TRBV28	-	TRBJ2-7	TGTGCCAGCACGGGTTCCTACGAGCAGTACTTC	CASTGSYEQYF
-	TRBV19	TRBD2	TRBJ2-3	TGTGCCAGTAGTATAGGAGCGGGAGCCGTCGCGGGAGGCACAGATACGCAGTATTTT	CASSIGAGAVAGGTDTQYF
once	TRBV5-1	TRBD2	TRBJ2-7	TGCGCCAGCAGCTTGGGGGGTTATCTAGCGGAAACCGCAGGGGAGCAGTACTTC	CASSLGGYLAETAGEQYF
-	TRBV7-9	TRBD1	TRBJ1-3	TGTGCCAGCAGCGGACAGGGGCATGGAAACACCATATATTTT	CASSGQGHGNTIYF
-	TRBV2	-	TRBJ2-7	TGTGCCAGCAGTTCCGGGACTGCCACCTACGAGCAGTACTTC	CASSSGTATYEQYF
-	TRBV28	TRBD1	TRBJ1-4	TGTGCCAGCACGAACAGGGGATCGGGTGAAAAACTGTTTTTT	CASTNRGSGEKLFF
-	TRBV2	TRBD2	TRBJ2-6	TGTGCCACCGGGGGGGGGAGCTCTGGGGCCAACGTCCTGACTTTC	CATGGGSSGANVLTF
-	TRBV7-6	-	TRBJ2-7	TGTGCCAGCAGCTTTGGCGAGGACTACGAGCAGTACTTC	CASSFGEDYEQYF
once	TRBV23-1	-	TRBJ2-3	TGCGCCAGCAGTCAATCCCTGCGGCACACAGATACGCAGTATTTT	CASSQSLRHTDTQYF
-	TRBV5-1	TRBD1	TRBJ2-5	TGCGCCAGCAGCTTTCGACAGGGGGCCCAAGAGACCCAGTACTTC	CASSFRQGAQETQYF
-	TRBV5-1	TRBD1	TRBJ2-1	TGCGCCAGCAGCCAGACAGGGGTCACCCACAATGAGCAGTTCTTC	CASSQTGVTHNEQFF
-	TRBV13	TRBD2	TRBJ2-7	TGTGCCAGCAGCACCGCCGGACTAGCGGGAGGCGAGCAGTACTTC	CASSTAGLAGGEQYF
-	TRBV19	-	TRBJ1-1	TGTGCCAGTAGTATCGGCACAGGGTGGAACACTGAAGCTTTCTTT	CASSIGTGWNTEAFF
-	TRBV21-1	-	TRBJ2-3	TGTGCCAGCAGCAAAGAGCCTCCATTGCCCGGGACTAGCGGGAGGGCCGGGGCAGATACGCAGTATTTT	CASSKEPPLPGTSGRAGADTQYF
-	TRBV28	-	TRBJ2-1	TGTGCCAGCAGTACTCCCTTTCCCGGGAGAGAACGTTACTCCTACAATGAGCAGTTCTTC	CASSTPFPGRERYSYNEQFF
-	TRBV6-5	-	TRBJ2-2	TGTGCCAGCAGTTACGCGGCGGGCACCGGGGAGCTGTTTTTT	CASSYAAGTGELFF
-	TRBV10-3	TRBD2	TRBJ2-7	TGTGCCATCAGTGAGTCCGCGGGAGTCTCCTACGAGCAGTACTTC	CAISESAGVSYEQYF
-	TRBV9	TRBD1	TRBJ2-7	TGTGCCAGCAGCTCCGGACAGGGCTTCTCCTACGAGCAGTACTTC	CASSSGQGFSYEQYF
once	TRBV19	-	TRBJ2-1	TGTGCCAGTAACTCACTAGGATCCAATGAGCAGTTCTTC	CASNSLGSNEQFF
-	TRBV7-9	TRBD1	TRBJ2-7	TGTGCCAGCAGCGGGACAGGAGCCTACGAGCAGTACTTC	CASSGTGAYEQYF
-	TRBV29-1	-	TRBJ2-7	TGCAGCGTTACCTTGGCTCCTGCGGCTTACGAGCAGTACTTC	CSVTLAPAAYEQYF
-	TRBV27	TRBD2	TRBJ2-7	TGTGCCAGCAGTTTCCTAGCGGGAGGCCCCGAGCAGTACTTC	CASSFLAGGPEQYF
-	TRBV6-4	-	TRBJ2-7	TGTGCCAGGGAGAGCGGTTCGAAATCCTACGAGCAGTACTTC	CARESGSKSYEQYF
-	TRBV6-5	TRBD1	TRBJ1-4	TGTGCCAGCAGCCTGGGACAGAGTTCTGAAAAACTGTTTTTT	CASSLGQSSEKLFF
once	TRBV6-6	-	TRBJ2-4	TGTGCCAGCAGTCTACAGGACATTCAGTACTTC	CASSLQDIQYF
-	TRBV5-4	TRBD2	TRBJ2-1	TGTGCCAGCAGCTTTTCGGGAGGGGTCGCCCAGTTCTTC	CASSFSGGVAQFF
-	TRBV19	TRBD1	TRBJ1-5	TGTGCCAGTAGTATAGCCGGCCTTTGGACAGGGGGCAGGAATCAGCCCCAGCATTTT	CASSIAGLWTGGRNQPQHF